Reported below is one T cell receptor (beta chain). The antigen is unknown. The data stem from a study of CXCR3-negative and CXCR3-positive naive CD8 T cells. Regarding the study as a whole: PBMCs showed partially decreased CXCR3 expression after cryopreservation, and most assays used fresh PBMCs. Comparison of naive cells showed more hydrophobic TRB CDR3s in CXCR3-positive than in CXCR3-negative naive cells. For naive cells, CXCR3-negative and CXCR3-positive subsets had similar TRBV-TRBJ usage; for memory cells, usage differed. Both of the naive subsets showed about the same high diversity, but memory CD8+ cells had much less.

The germline V gene encodes CDR1 MNHEY and CDR2 SVGEGT. This CDR3 region has 13 residues. Carrying UMI labels, the TRB cDNA libraries were prepared through 5' RACE. For each CDR3 protein, TCRdb gives one entry from its re-call of the 5' RACE reads, without DNA. The listing contains some 140,000 distinct CDR3 sequences. This receptor was identified in a human donor in good health. Some clones in this sample may be carry-over from other donors' samples. The sequenced sample consisted of naive CXCR3+ CD8+ T cells from blood. Subset given: CD45RO-CCR7+CD27+CD95- naive CD8+ T cells expressing CXCR3 (TNR3+). The chain uses TRBV6-2 or TRBV6-3 and TRBJ2-7. The CDR3 here is CASRDRTSYEQYF.